One and the same sample provided the 16 T cell receptor beta chains below, sequenced in a study of beta chain features in type 1 diabetes. Since all of the isolated RNA was reverse transcribed, expressed TCRB transcripts were what got sequenced. TCRdb's table, derived via immunoSEQ multiplex PCR, lists solely in-frame clones and lacks some. The sample shows 200,000 to 250,000 clones, 9.6% of them seen only once. The source material was naive CD4+ T cells from blood. These receptors originate from a woman younger than 35 in good health.

This chain connects TRBV5-1 to TRBJ2-2, with 10 nucleotides matching TRBD1. The J segment lost 4 bases and the V segment lost 4 bases, leaving 7 bases of the junction unmatched. This CDR3 comprises 16 residues. The germline V gene encodes CDR1 SGHRS and CDR2 YFSETQ. CDR3 loop: CASSPRGTGVTGELFF. The CDR3 DNA is TGCGCCAGCAGCCCCAGAGGGACAGGGGTCACCGGGGAGCTGTTTTTT.

V and J are TRBV5-4 and TRBJ2-7; 10 bases are a match to TRBD2. The germline V gene has CDR1 SGHNT and CDR2 YYREEE (reference sequence). The CDR3 is made up of 13 amino acids. J was trimmed by 4 bases and V by 6 bases; bases with no gene match: 4. The CDR3 protein is CASTLAGAYEQYF. For the CDR3, the DNA is TGTGCCAGCACGCTAGCGGGAGCGTACGAGCAGTACTTC.

The gene calls are TRBV2 and TRBJ2-1, with D maybe TRBD2 (5 bases). Trimming cost V 7 bases and J 4 bases, with 11 bases left between them. The CDR3 is 13 residues long. From germline, CDR1 is SNHLY and CDR2 FYNNEI. The CDR3 here is CASTSGGYNEQFF. CDR3 bases: TGTGCCAGCACGAGCGGAGGTTACAATGAGCAGTTCTTC. Full variable domain (rest looked up from reference TRBV2 and TRBJ2-1): EPEVTQTPSHQVTQMGQEVILRCVPISNHLYFYWYRQILGQKVEFLVSFYNNEISEKSEIFDDQFSVERPDGSNFTLKIRSTKLEDSAMYFCASTSGGYNEQFFGPGTRLTVL.

The chain couples TRBV6-1 to TRBJ2-5; 8 bases match TRBD1. After removal of 5 bases from V and 5 bases from J, the junction contained 1 base not matched to a gene. Germline values: CDR1 MNHNS, CDR2 SASEGT. The CDR3 is 12 amino acids. The CDR3 DNA sequence: TGTGCCAGCAGTACAGGGGGGGAGACCCAGTACTTC. It codes for CASSTGGETQYF.

This clone was counted a few times. This chain links TRBV27 with TRBJ2-7, with TRBD1 as a possible D gene (6 bases). V was trimmed by 3 bases and J by 3 bases, leaving 9 bases between them. This CDR3 comprises 13 residues. CDR1 MNHEY and CDR2 SMNVEV come from the germline V gene (reference sequence). CDR3 amino acids: CASSLNRDYEQYF. CDR3 coding DNA: TGTGCCAGCAGTTTGAACAGGGACTACGAGCAGTACTTC.

This clone has ten or more counts. V is TRBV29-1 and J is TRBJ2-3, with TRBD1 matching over 10 bases. After removal of 7 bases from V and 5 bases from J, the junction contained 3 bases not matched to a gene. The germline CDR1 and CDR2 sequences are SQVTM and ANQGSEA. CDR3 length: 12 residues. CDR3 in DNA: TGCAGCGGCGACAGGGGGCAAGATACGCAGTATTTT. Its translation: CSGDRGQDTQYF.

This chain links TRBV7-9 with TRBJ2-7, with a possible D match to TRBD1 (9 bases). CDR1 SEHNR and CDR2 FQNEAQ come from the germline V gene (reference sequence). Trimming removed 3 bases from V and 5 bases from J, with 17 bases in between. The CDR3 loop spans 15 amino acids. CDR3 DNA: TGTGCCAGCAGCTTGGGACAGGGACTAGTACACGAGCAGTACTTC. Amino acids: CASSLGQGLVHEQYF.

CDR3 sequence: CASSEREGKNIQYF. For the CDR3, the DNA is TGTGCCAGCAGTGAAAGGGAGGGCAAAAACATTCAGTACTTC. This sequence joins TRBV2 and TRBJ2-4; 7 bases align to TRBD2. Germline V CDR1 and CDR2: SNHLY, FYNNEI. The CDR3 contains 14 residues. V shed 2 bases and J 3 bases; nucleotides not matched to a gene: 1.

This chain joins TRBV9 and TRBJ2-7; 7 bases are a match to TRBD1. The CDR3 length is 14 residues. V lost 2 bases, J lost 6 bases, and 8 bases stayed unmatched. Germline V gives CDR1 SGDLS, CDR2 YYNGEE. The CDR3 sequence is CASSVRDRPSEQYF. The CDR3 nucleotides read TGTGCCAGCAGCGTCAGGGACAGACCCTCCGAGCAGTACTTC. Full variable domain (remainder filled in from reference TRBV9 and TRBJ2-7): DSGVTQTPKHLITATGQRVTLRCSPRSGDLSVYWYQQSLDQGLQFLIQYYNGEERAKGNILERFSAQQFPDLHSELNLSSLELGDSALYFCASSVRDRPSEQYFGPGTRLTVT.

This clone has a count of ten or more. The CDR3: CASSFTGQTSTGANVLTF. CDR3 bases: TGTGCCAGCAGCTTCACGGGACAAACTTCCACTGGGGCCAACGTCCTGACTTTC. The chain uses TRBV7-2 and TRBJ2-6; TRBD1 is a possible D gene (6 bases). Trimming removed 3 bases at V and 2 bases at J, with 17 bases between. The germline V gene has CDR1 SGHTA and CDR2 FQGNSA. The CDR3 is 18 amino acids.

The table lists this clone with a few counts. The chain has TRBV14 and TRBJ2-3; D is unresolved. CDR1 and CDR2 (germline): SGHDN, FVKESK. The germline V and J ends were trimmed by 3 bases and 6 bases, with 13 bases remaining between them. This CDR3 is 14 amino acids long. CDR3 loop: CASSQRPSADTQYF. CDR3 DNA sequence: TGTGCCAGCAGCCAGCGGCCCAGTGCCGATACGCAGTATTTT.

The V call is TRBV2, the J call TRBJ2-1, with 8 bases matching TRBD2. Germline V gives CDR1 SNHLY, CDR2 FYNNEI. Trimming cost V 4 bases and J 1 base; bases outside gene matches: 6. CDR3 size: 16 residues. CDR3 loop: CASSARLATSYNEQFF. DNA of the CDR3: TGTGCCAGCAGTGCGAGACTAGCGACTTCCTACAATGAGCAGTTCTTC.

V is TRBV10-3 and J is TRBJ1-5, with 7 nucleotides matching TRBD1. V gave up 6 bases and J gave up 1 base; unmatched junction bases: 3. The CDR3 runs 14 residues. Germline V gives CDR1 ENHRY, CDR2 SYGVKD. The CDR3 region is CAIRSGQSNQPQHF. DNA for the CDR3: TGTGCCATCAGGTCGGGACAGAGCAATCAGCCCCAGCATTTT.

The genes are TRBV9 and TRBJ2-5, with TRBD1 matching over 7 bases. Germline CDR1 is SGDLS and CDR2 is YYNGEE. The V segment lost 4 bases and the J segment 4 bases; nucleotides outside the gene matches: 13. The CDR3 covers 16 residues. For the CDR3, the DNA is TGTGCCAGCAGCCTAGAGGGGGACAGCCGGCCAGAGACCCAGTACTTC. It codes for CASSLEGDSRPETQYF.

CDR3 coding DNA: TGTGCCAGCAGCCCCGGACAGGGTTCAGATGAGCAGTTCTTC. Amino acids: CASSPGQGSDEQFF. This chain links TRBV11-2 with TRBJ2-1; 8 nucleotides agree with TRBD1. From germline, CDR1 is SGHAT and CDR2 FQNNGV. The V gene end was trimmed by 5 bases and the J gene end by 8 bases; junction bases not matched to a gene: 8. This CDR3 comprises 14 residues.

The sample holds a few counts of this clone. The chain couples TRBV9 to TRBJ2-5; TRBD2 is a possible D gene (7 bases). Germline loops: CDR1 SGDLS, CDR2 YYNGEE. CDR3 size: 17 residues. The V end lost 0 bases, the J end lost 2 bases, and 17 bases lay between the germline ends. CDR3 in DNA: TGTGCCAGCAGCGTAGATTCTCCGGGGGGCGTTCAAGAGACCCAGTACTTC. It yields the protein CASSVDSPGGVQETQYF.